These 6 T cell receptor beta chains share one sample of origin, sequenced in a study of T cell responses to AZD1222 COVID-19 vaccine. TCRdb keeps only in-frame clones here, not all; method: immunoSEQ multiplex PCR. The data contain about 140,000 clones, roughly 92% of them singletons. This specimen was peripheral blood, taken 28 days after the second AZD1222 dose. Source of these receptors: an adult who received the AZD1222 COVID-19 vaccine.

The chain couples TRBV4-3 to TRBJ1-2; D is possibly TRBD1 (5 bases). V was trimmed by 2 bases and J by 3 bases, leaving 10 bases between them. The CDR3 contains 14 residues. CDR1 LGHNA and CDR2 YSLEER come from the germline V gene. In nucleotides, the CDR3 is TGCGCCAGCAGCCAATCGACAGTCCACTATGGCTACACCTTC. Its translation: CASSQSTVHYGYTF.

The CDR3 DNA reads as TGTGCCAGCGGGGATGGGGATACGCAGTATTTT. Translated, it gives CASGDGDTQYF. The genes are TRBV6-6 and TRBJ2-3; D is unclear. From germline, CDR1 is MNHNY and CDR2 SVGAGI (reference sequence). Between the trimmed V and J ends, which lost 8 bases and 6 bases, there was a span of 9 bases. The CDR3 sequence is 11 residues long.

The V and J genes are TRBV6-6 and TRBJ2-3; no clear D. The germline gives CDR1 MNHNY, CDR2 SVGAGI (reference sequence). The CDR3 has 14 amino acids. The V gene lost 2 bases and the J gene lost 4 bases, with 10 bases spanning the gap. CDR3 sequence reads: CASSYTSSADTQYF. The CDR3 coding sequence is TGTGCCAGCAGTTACACCTCCTCTGCAGATACGCAGTATTTT.

The chain links TRBV5-6 to TRBJ2-2, with D possibly matching TRBD2 (6 bases). V was pared by 2 bases and J by 5 bases, with 19 bases between. Germline CDR1 reads SGHDT; CDR2 reads YYEEEE. This CDR3 has 17 residues. CDR3 region: CASSFRLSRAGTGELFF. CDR3 DNA: TGTGCCAGCAGCTTCCGTCTCTCCAGGGCGGGGACCGGGGAGCTGTTTTTT.

V gene TRBV27 combines with J gene TRBJ2-5, with unresolved D. Deletions cut 6 bases from V and 5 bases from J, with 13 bases between. The CDR3 length is 13 residues. Germline V CDR1 and CDR2: MNHEY, SMNVEV (reference sequence). CDR3 region: CASRGLPRETQYF. CDR3 bases: TGTGCCAGCAGGGGCCTCCCCCGGGAGACCCAGTACTTC.

This chain joins TRBV27 and TRBJ1-1; no clear D. Germline CDR1 MNHEY, CDR2 SMNVEV (reference sequence). The length of the CDR3 is 15 residues. Trimming stripped 5 bases from V and 1 base from J, with 14 bases between. CDR3 in DNA: TGTGCCAGCAGTCCCGCCGCGACGGGGAACACTGAAGCTTTCTTT. Amino acids: CASSPAATGNTEAFF.